This is a list of T cell receptor beta chains from one sample in a study of identifying expanded T cells in peripheral blood. Sequenced by immunoSEQ multiplex PCR; TCRdb stores in-frame clones only, minus some. This repertoire shows 70,000 to 95,000 clones, about 90% found once; its top ten account for roughly 7.3%. The material sequenced was blood. The source is a person between 18 and 75 years old in good health. Each CDR3 is given with its conserved first and last residue. Each record gives: clone size, J gene, V gene, D gene, CDR3 protein, CDR3 DNA. The D gene is left open where the match is weak. Size is omitted from some rows. Given values are once, few, many or a class for expanded clones.

. TRBJ2-3 TRBV30 . CAWRPQGTDTQYF TGTGCCTGGAGGCCCCAGGGCACAGATACGCAGTATTTT
. TRBJ2-1 TRBV18 . CASSPRQVNNEQFF TGTGCCAGCTCACCCCGACAGGTAAACAATGAGCAGTTCTTC
few TRBJ2-7 TRBV19 TRBD1 CASAPGQAYEQYF TGTGCCAGTGCCCCGGGACAGGCCTACGAGCAGTACTTC
. TRBJ2-2 TRBV6-1 . CASRDGSKNTGELFF TGTGCCAGCAGGGATGGGAGCAAAAACACCGGGGAGCTGTTTTTT
. TRBJ2-5 TRBV19 . CASSYTQRGETQYF TGTGCCAGTAGTTACACTCAAAGGGGAGAGACCCAGTACTTC
. TRBJ2-2 TRBV19 TRBD1 CASSMDLQGWGNTGELFF TGTGCCAGTAGTATGGATTTACAGGGGTGGGGGAACACCGGGGAGCTGTTTTTT
. TRBJ2-1 TRBV7-6 TRBD2 CASSLAELAGGHNEQFF TGTGCCAGCAGCTTAGCGGAGTTAGCGGGAGGTCACAATGAGCAGTTCTTC
. TRBJ2-7 TRBV7-2 TRBD1 CASSSQGAAGEQYF TGTGCCAGCAGCTCACAGGGGGCGGCTGGCGAGCAGTACTTC
. TRBJ1-2 TRBV7-9 . CASSLDGGSGYGYTF TGTGCCAGCAGCTTAGATGGGGGTTCTGGCTATGGCTACACCTTC
. TRBJ2-1 TRBV18 . CASSPRGPGHEQFF TGTGCCAGCTCACCCCGGGGACCCGGACATGAGCAGTTCTTC
. TRBJ2-5 TRBV2 . CASIRLGSVGETQYF TGTGCCAGCATCCGATTGGGGTCTGTTGGGGAGACCCAGTACTTC
. TRBJ1-2 TRBV4-1 . CASSQEGAGYGGYTF TGCGCCAGCAGCCAAGAAGGCGCAGGGTATGGTGGCTACACCTTC
. TRBJ2-7 TRBV4-3 . CASSRDYNYEQYF TGCGCCAGCAGCCGCGACTACAACTACGAGCAGTACTTC
. TRBJ1-2 TRBV30 . CAWKAPGITNYGYTF TGTGCCTGGAAGGCCCCGGGGATAACAAACTATGGCTACACCTTC
. TRBJ2-7 TRBV5-1 . CASSRDGTYEQYF TGCGCCAGCAGCCGGGACGGGACCTACGAGCAGTACTTC
. TRBJ2-1 TRBV30 TRBD2 CAWSVAGGYNEQFF TGTGCCTGGAGTGTAGCGGGGGGCTACAATGAGCAGTTCTTC
once TRBJ2-1 TRBV7-3 . CASSLFAENNEQFF TGTGCCAGCAGCTTATTTGCTGAGAACAATGAGCAGTTCTTC
. TRBJ1-6 TRBV12-5 . CASGPESPLHF TGTGCTAGTGGTCCGGAGTCACCCCTCCACTTT
. TRBJ2-2 TRBV19 . CASTPLPNTGELFF TGTGCCAGTACGCCGTTACCGAACACCGGGGAGCTGTTTTTT
. TRBJ1-1 TRBV14 . CASSRASEKVKAFF TGTGCCAGCAGCCGGGCCTCAGAAAAGGTAAAAGCTTTCTTT
. TRBJ1-1 TRBV10-3 TRBD1 CAISPLTGGNTEAFF TGTGCCATCAGCCCCTTGACAGGGGGAAACACTGAAGCTTTCTTT
. TRBJ2-7 TRBV5-1 TRBD2 CASSLAGGFSYEQYF TGCGCCAGCAGCTTGGCCGGGGGGTTCTCCTACGAGCAGTACTTC
. TRBJ2-1 TRBV11-3 . CASSLDPYGGGVYNEQFF TGTGCCAGCAGCTTAGATCCCTACGGAGGAGGGGTCTACAATGAGCAGTTCTTC
. TRBJ1-6 TRBV30 . CAWKQGQSSYNSPLHF TGTGCCTGGAAACAGGGCCAAAGCTCCTATAATTCACCCCTCCACTTT
. TRBJ1-2 TRBV6-1 . CASSEGDVEPYGYTF TGTGCCAGCAGTGAGGGAGATGTGGAACCCTATGGCTACACCTTC
. TRBJ1-1 TRBV7-9 . CASSFTGNTEAFF TGTGCCAGCAGCTTTACAGGGAACACTGAAGCTTTCTTT
. TRBJ1-4 TRBV15 . CATSRTGLNEKLFF TGTGCCACCAGCAGAACAGGGCTTAATGAAAAACTGTTTTTT